This is a list of T cell receptor beta chains from one sample in a study of T cells in localized non-small cell lung cancer. TCRdb's copy holds only in-frame clones and misses some; the assay was immunoSEQ multiplex PCR. There are fewer than 90,000 clones in the sample; 60% to 85% occur only once, and 15% to 20% lies in the top ten. The sample consisted of PBMCs, taken before any cancer treatment. These TCRs come from a man aged 40 to 70 with stage II squamous cell lung carcinoma. The CDR3 runs from the conserved cysteine through the conserved F or W. Fields, in order: clone size, D gene, V gene, J gene, CDR3 protein, CDR3 DNA. The D gene is left open where the match is weak. Only some rows state a clone size, as once, few, many or a class for expanded clones.

>.|.|TRBV4-3|TRBJ1-2
CASSQDSGAGKLHGYTF
TGCGCCAGCAGCCAAGATTCCGGGGCAGGGAAGCTTCATGGCTACACCTTC
>few|.|TRBV19|TRBJ2-2
CASSIDSGPGELFF
TGTGCCAGTAGTATCGACTCAGGTCCCGGGGAGCTGTTTTTT
>.|.|TRBV19|TRBJ1-3
CASLRGKAGNTIYF
TGTGCCAGTCTGCGGGGAAAGGCTGGAAACACCATATATTTT
>.|TRBD1|TRBV19|TRBJ1-2
CASSMTGGNYGYTF
TGTGCCAGTAGTATGACAGGGGGAAACTATGGCTACACCTTC
>.|TRBD1|TRBV28|TRBJ1-1
CATSPTTGLLLNTEAFF
TGTGCCACCTCACCGACGACAGGGCTTTTACTGAACACTGAAGCTTTCTTT
>.|.|TRBV27|TRBJ1-6
CASRPGTHYNSPLHF
TGTGCCAGCAGGCCGGGAACTCACTATAATTCACCCCTCCACTTT
>.|.|TRBV18|TRBJ1-4
CASSPGQGEKLFF
TGTGCCAGCTCACCAGGACAAGGTGAAAAACTGTTTTTT
>.|.|TRBV2|TRBJ2-7
CASRKGRGSLSEQYF
TGTGCCAGCAGGAAAGGTCGTGGCAGCTTGAGCGAGCAGTACTTC
>once|.|TRBV6-5|TRBJ2-7
CAAGPNVYEQYF
TGTGCCGCAGGGCCTAATGTCTACGAGCAGTACTTC
>.|.|TRBV7-2|TRBJ1-4
CASGLGISTNEKLFF
TGTGCCAGCGGACTCGGGATTTCAACTAATGAAAAACTGTTTTTT
>.|.|TRBV6-1|TRBJ2-7
CASRLSGRSSYEQYF
TGTGCCAGCAGGCTAAGCGGCCGTAGCTCCTACGAGCAGTACTTC
>.|.|TRBV7-9|TRBJ2-7
CASSLGRTSYEQYF
TGTGCCAGCAGCTTAGGTAGAACCTCCTACGAGCAGTACTTC
>.|TRBD1|TRBV2|TRBJ2-7
CASSTGPGQGTYEQYF
TGTGCCAGCAGTACAGGTCCGGGACAGGGAACTTACGAGCAGTACTTC
>.|.|TRBV18|TRBJ2-1
CASSPISGNEQFF
TGTGCCAGCTCACCCATCTCCGGCAATGAGCAGTTCTTC
>once|TRBD2|TRBV14|TRBJ2-4
CASSQERLAGVFAAKNIQYF
TGTGCCAGCAGCCAAGAAAGGCTAGCGGGAGTTTTTGCGGCCAAAAACATTCAGTACTTC
>.|TRBD1|TRBV19|TRBJ1-2
CASRPDRGFGYTF
TGTGCCAGTAGACCGGACAGGGGGTTTGGCTACACCTTC
>.|.|TRBV5-5|TRBJ2-7
CASSWDGNYEQYF
TGTGCCAGCAGCTGGGACGGAAACTACGAGCAGTACTTC
>.|TRBD1|TRBV19|TRBJ2-2
CASSIWTGAFTGELFF
TGTGCCAGTAGTATCTGGACAGGAGCTTTTACCGGGGAGCTGTTTTTT
>.|.|TRBV5-4|TRBJ1-3
CASSWNSGNTIYF
TGTGCCAGCAGCTGGAATTCTGGAAACACCATATATTTT
>.|TRBD2|TRBV6-4|TRBJ2-3
CASSDSGTSGSGTQYF
TGTGCCAGCAGTGATTCCGGGACTAGCGGGAGTGGTACGCAGTATTTT
>.|.|TRBV19|TRBJ2-1
CASSSYRSGTYNEQFF
TGTGCCAGTAGCTCCTATAGGAGCGGAACCTACAATGAGCAGTTCTTC
>.|.|TRBV7-6|TRBJ1-3
CASSQQSVDWGSGNTIYF
TGTGCCAGCAGCCAACAATCAGTGGACTGGGGCTCTGGAAACACCATATATTTT
>.|.|TRBV27|TRBJ2-7
CASSFDKNYEQYF
TGTGCCAGCAGTTTCGACAAGAACTACGAGCAGTACTTC
>.|.|TRBV14|TRBJ2-5
CASSQVGSGTQYF
TGTGCCAGCAGCCAAGTGGGGAGCGGGACCCAGTACTTC
>.|TRBD1|TRBV7-2|TRBJ1-5
CASSLRDSNPLFNQPQHF
TGTGCCAGCAGCCTCCGGGACAGCAATCCTTTATTCAATCAGCCCCAGCATTTT
>once|.|TRBV13|TRBJ1-3
CASTLRTVGGNTIYF
TGTGCCAGCACCCTTAGAACGGTTGGCGGAAACACCATATATTTT
>.|TRBD1|TRBV28|TRBJ1-4
CASRPDRGLERTNEKLFF
TGTGCCAGCAGGCCGGACAGGGGGCTGGAGCGAACTAATGAAAAACTGTTTTTT
>.|.|TRBV10-3|TRBJ2-5
CATKGDATVETQYF
TGTGCCACCAAAGGGGACGCAACCGTGGAGACCCAGTACTTC
>once|.|TRBV4-1|TRBJ1-4
CASSLDRISTNEKLFF
TGCGCCAGCAGCCTCGACAGGATTTCAACTAATGAAAAACTGTTTTTT
>.|.|TRBV5-4|TRBJ2-5
CASSPRSEPQETQYF
TGTGCCAGCAGCCCTCGGTCAGAACCCCAAGAGACCCAGTACTTC
>.|.|TRBV5-1|TRBJ1-2
CASSSTGNPGYGYTF
TGCGCCAGCAGCTCAACAGGGAATCCAGGCTATGGCTACACCTTC
>.|.|TRBV13|TRBJ2-7
CASSPSGRAGGTSYEQYF
TGTGCCAGCAGCCCCTCTGGGAGGGCAGGGGGGACCTCCTACGAGCAGTACTTC
>.|.|TRBV9|TRBJ2-5
CASSSLPDGQETQYF
TGTGCCAGCAGCTCACTCCCCGACGGGCAAGAGACCCAGTACTTC
>.|.|TRBV2|TRBJ2-1
CASSKLGRNEQFF
TGTGCCAGCAGCAAACTAGGCCGCAATGAGCAGTTCTTC
>.|TRBD2|TRBV5-4|TRBJ2-3
CASSLEVSGRTDTQYF
TGTGCCAGCAGCTTGGAGGTTAGCGGGAGGACAGATACGCAGTATTTT
>.|.|TRBV7-9|TRBJ2-3
CASSTQGGGPGSKLNTQYF
TGTGCCAGCAGCACCCAAGGAGGGGGGCCCGGGAGTAAGTTGAATACGCAGTATTTT
>.|TRBD1|TRBV7-8|TRBJ2-1
CASSPGTGGYEQFF
TGTGCCAGCAGCCCTGGGACAGGGGGCTATGAGCAGTTCTTC
>.|.|TRBV6-1|TRBJ2-2
CASSSSDRNTGELFF
TGTGCCAGCAGCTCCTCGGACAGGAACACCGGGGAGCTGTTTTTT
>.|.|TRBV2|TRBJ1-5
CASSGILGGNQPQHF
TGTGCCAGCAGTGGGATCCTGGGGGGCAATCAGCCCCAGCATTTT
>.|.|TRBV6-5|TRBJ2-7
CASSYPSSTYEQYF
TGTGCCAGCAGTTACCCCTCTAGCACCTACGAGCAGTACTTC
>.|TRBD1|TRBV4-1|TRBJ1-1
CASSQDGQGSEAFF
TGCGCCAGCAGCCAGGACGGACAGGGGTCTGAAGCTTTCTTT
>.|TRBD2|TRBV5-1|TRBJ2-7
CASSLALAGYEQYF
TGCGCCAGCAGCTTGGCCCTAGCGGGCTACGAGCAGTACTTC
>.|.|TRBV13|TRBJ1-1
CASSLGRGTEAFF
TGTGCCAGCAGCTTAGGCCGGGGCACTGAAGCTTTCTTT
>once|.|TRBV7-8|TRBJ1-3
CASSLERVSGNTIYF
TGTGCCAGCAGCTTAGAACGGGTCTCTGGAAACACCATATATTTT
>.|.|TRBV11-3|TRBJ2-1
CASSFGLSLSNEQFF
TGTGCCAGCAGCTTTGGACTCTCCTTAAGCAATGAGCAGTTCTTC
>.|TRBD2|TRBV7-8|TRBJ2-5
CASSPTAGGGQETQYF
TGTGCCAGCAGTCCTACTGCTGGCGGGGGCCAAGAGACCCAGTACTTC
>.|.|TRBV4-3|TRBJ1-2
CASSQDAGGNYGYTF
TGCGCCAGCAGCCAAGATGCGGGCGGAAACTATGGCTACACCTTC
>.|TRBD2|TRBV4-1|TRBJ2-7
CASSQEGGYGEQYF
TGCGCCAGCAGCCAAGAGGGAGGGTACGGCGAGCAGTACTTC
>.|.|TRBV29-1|TRBJ1-6
CSVAEGAHNSPLHF
TGCAGCGTTGCCGAGGGCGCGCATAATTCACCCCTCCACTTT
>.|TRBD1|TRBV7-2|TRBJ1-2
CASSPGTGTSSGYTF
TGTGCCAGCAGCCCCGGGACAGGGACTAGTTCTGGCTACACCTTC
>once|TRBD1|TRBV28|TRBJ2-7
CASSFRTGTHEQYF
TGTGCCAGCAGTTTCCGGACAGGGACCCACGAGCAGTACTTC
>.|.|TRBV9|TRBJ2-3
CASSLMGDTQYF
TGTGCCAGCAGCTTAATGGGAGATACGCAGTATTTT
>.|.|TRBV7-6|TRBJ2-5
CASSLEASVRRETQYF
TGTGCCAGCAGCTTAGAGGCTAGTGTAAGGCGAGAGACCCAGTACTTC
>.|TRBD1|TRBV5-5|TRBJ1-2
CASSLLDRGGNYGYTF
TGTGCCAGCAGCCTTTTAGACAGGGGCGGGAACTATGGCTACACCTTC
>.|.|TRBV5-6|TRBJ1-1
CASSLYRKNTEAFF
TGTGCCAGCAGCTTGTACAGAAAAAACACTGAAGCTTTCTTT
>.|.|TRBV2|TRBJ1-1
CASSESSPQDTEAFF
TGTGCCAGCAGTGAATCAAGCCCCCAGGACACTGAAGCTTTCTTT
>.|.|TRBV27|TRBJ2-6
CASSLSRRADSGANVLTF
TGTGCCAGCAGTTTATCACGCAGGGCTGACTCTGGGGCCAACGTCCTGACTTTC